Listed below are T cell receptor beta chains from one sample, sequenced in a study of graft-versus-host responses after intestinal transplantation. Measured with immunoSEQ multiplex PCR; TCRdb has only the in-frame clones, and not every one. The sample consists of approximately 120,000 clones, more than 80% of them appearing once. No antigens are known for them. The sample was unstimulated CD4+ T cells sorted from spleen or lymph node cells, taken before intestinal transplant. The receptors come from a human donor who received an intestinal transplant. CDR3s include the opening cysteine and the closing phenylalanine or tryptophan. The order of the fields is V gene, clone size, D gene, J gene, CDR3 DNA, CDR3 protein. A D gene is named only where the DNA matches it firmly. Only some rows state a clone size, as once, few, many or a class for expanded clones.

V gene: TRBV9
clone size: NA
D gene: NA
J gene: TRBJ2-7
CDR3 DNA: TGTGCCAGCAGCCCACCGGGGGCAACCTACGAGCAGTACTTC
CDR3 protein: CASSPPGATYEQYF

V gene: TRBV11-2
clone size: NA
D gene: NA
J gene: TRBJ1-1
CDR3 DNA: TGTGCCAGCAGCTTACGGGGCTCGGGGGCTTTCTTT
CDR3 protein: CASSLRGSGAFF

V gene: TRBV5-1
clone size: once
D gene: TRBD1
J gene: TRBJ2-7
CDR3 DNA: TGCGCCAGCAGCTTGGCCAAGGGATTGACAGGGATCTACGAGCAGTACTTC
CDR3 protein: CASSLAKGLTGIYEQYF

V gene: TRBV29-1
clone size: once
D gene: NA
J gene: TRBJ2-7
CDR3 DNA: TGCAGAGGGGGGGGGCAGTCTGAAGAGCAGTACTTC
CDR3 protein: CRGGGQSEEQYF

V gene: TRBV5-4
clone size: NA
D gene: TRBD2
J gene: TRBJ2-1
CDR3 DNA: TGTGCCAGCAGCCAGACTAGCGGGGTCTACAATGAGCAGTTCTTC
CDR3 protein: CASSQTSGVYNEQFF

V gene: TRBV19
clone size: few
D gene: NA
J gene: TRBJ1-4
CDR3 DNA: TGTGCCAGTACTGATGACAGCCTTAATGAAAAACTGTTTTTT
CDR3 protein: CASTDDSLNEKLFF

V gene: TRBV5-1
clone size: NA
D gene: NA
J gene: TRBJ2-7
CDR3 DNA: TGCGCCAGCAGCTTGGCGGCCGACTCCTACGAGCAGTACTTC
CDR3 protein: CASSLAADSYEQYF

V gene: TRBV13
clone size: NA
D gene: NA
J gene: TRBJ2-2
CDR3 DNA: TGTGCCAGCAGCTTAAGTCGTTGGGGGGGCGAGGACACCGGGGAGCTGTTTTTT
CDR3 protein: CASSLSRWGGEDTGELFF

V gene: TRBV5-4
clone size: NA
D gene: TRBD1
J gene: TRBJ2-1
CDR3 DNA: TGTGCCAGCAGCTTAACTGGTGCGGGACAGGCAAATGAGCAGTTCTTC
CDR3 protein: CASSLTGAGQANEQFF

V gene: TRBV10-3
clone size: NA
D gene: NA
J gene: TRBJ2-7
CDR3 DNA: TGTGCCATCAGTGATAACAGAGCCTACGAGCAGTACTTC
CDR3 protein: CAISDNRAYEQYF

V gene: TRBV4-1
clone size: NA
D gene: TRBD2
J gene: TRBJ2-1
CDR3 DNA: TGCGCCAGCAGCCCCCCGACTAGCGGGGGGGCGAATGAGCAGTTCTTC
CDR3 protein: CASSPPTSGGANEQFF

V gene: TRBV11-2
clone size: NA
D gene: NA
J gene: TRBJ2-3
CDR3 DNA: TGTGCCAGCAGCCCCTTAGATACGCAGTATTTT
CDR3 protein: CASSPLDTQYF

V gene: TRBV10-2
clone size: NA
D gene: TRBD2
J gene: TRBJ2-3
CDR3 DNA: TGCGCCAGCAGCCCCACTAGCGGGGGGCCCCTTTTT
CDR3 protein: CASSPTSGGPLF

V gene: TRBV4-1
clone size: NA
D gene: NA
J gene: TRBJ2-3
CDR3 DNA: TGCGCCAGCAGCCAAGATATCCCTCCGCCTGTCCCAATATCAGATACGCAGTATTTT
CDR3 protein: CASSQDIPPPVPISDTQYF

V gene: TRBV7-9
clone size: NA
D gene: NA
J gene: TRBJ1-2
CDR3 DNA: TGTGCCAGCAGCTTAGGGAATTTGGCTAACTATGGCTACACCTTC
CDR3 protein: CASSLGNLANYGYTF

V gene: TRBV6-5
clone size: NA
D gene: NA
J gene: TRBJ2-2
CDR3 DNA: TGTGCCAGCAGCCCGGGGTGGGGGTCGAACGGGGAGCTGTTTTTT
CDR3 protein: CASSPGWGSNGELFF

V gene: TRBV7-8
clone size: NA
D gene: NA
J gene: TRBJ2-1
CDR3 DNA: TGTGCCAGCACCAGCCTCGGGGCGGGGACCTACAATGAGCAGTTCTTC
CDR3 protein: CASTSLGAGTYNEQFF

V gene: TRBV20-1
clone size: NA
D gene: NA
J gene: TRBJ1-2
CDR3 DNA: TGCAGTGCCAAGGAGAGTTCGGGCTACACCTTC
CDR3 protein: CSAKESSGYTF

V gene: TRBV5-4
clone size: NA
D gene: NA
J gene: TRBJ2-7
CDR3 DNA: TGTGCCAGCAGCTATGGAGCGAAAAACTACGAGCAGTACTTC
CDR3 protein: CASSYGAKNYEQYF

V gene: TRBV12-5
clone size: once
D gene: NA
J gene: TRBJ1-2
CDR3 DNA: TGTGCTAGTGGTTTGGCCCTCGGGACCGCTCCATATGGCTACACCTTC
CDR3 protein: CASGLALGTAPYGYTF

V gene: TRBV9
clone size: NA
D gene: TRBD1
J gene: TRBJ1-3
CDR3 DNA: TGTGCCAGCAGCCCGAGGACAGGGATTAGCACCATATATTTT
CDR3 protein: CASSPRTGISTIYF

V gene: TRBV4-2
clone size: NA
D gene: NA
J gene: TRBJ2-1
CDR3 DNA: TGTGCCAGCAGCCCCACCCTTCAGGCCTCCTACAATGAGCAGTTCTTC
CDR3 protein: CASSPTLQASYNEQFF

V gene: TRBV10-3
clone size: NA
D gene: NA
J gene: TRBJ1-1
CDR3 DNA: TGTGCCATCAGCCCAGGGGTGCCCCCCCCTGGAGCTTTCTTT
CDR3 protein: CAISPGVPPPGAFF

V gene: TRBV5-5
clone size: NA
D gene: NA
J gene: TRBJ1-5
CDR3 DNA: TGTGCCAGCAGCCCACACGGGCAGGGGAGGGATCAGCCCCAGCATTTT
CDR3 protein: CASSPHGQGRDQPQHF

V gene: TRBV6-5
clone size: once
D gene: NA
J gene: TRBJ1-6
CDR3 DNA: TGTGCCAGCAAGAGGCGAAATTCACCCCTCCACTTT
CDR3 protein: CASKRRNSPLHF

V gene: TRBV18
clone size: NA
D gene: TRBD1
J gene: TRBJ2-1
CDR3 DNA: TGTGCCAGCTCACCCGCTGGACAGGGCTCCTACAATGAGCAGTTCTTC
CDR3 protein: CASSPAGQGSYNEQFF

V gene: TRBV19
clone size: NA
D gene: NA
J gene: TRBJ1-3
CDR3 DNA: TGTGCCAGTAGTATGGTTGCGGTGACGGCATCTGGAAACACCATATATTTT
CDR3 protein: CASSMVAVTASGNTIYF

V gene: TRBV10-1
clone size: few
D gene: NA
J gene: TRBJ2-7
CDR3 DNA: TGCGCCAGCGCCAATAAGGACGAGCAGTACTTC
CDR3 protein: CASANKDEQYF

V gene: TRBV6-6
clone size: NA
D gene: NA
J gene: TRBJ1-5
CDR3 DNA: TGTGCCAGCAGGGGGCCAGGGAATCAGCCCCAGCATTTT
CDR3 protein: CASRGPGNQPQHF

V gene: TRBV6-1
clone size: NA
D gene: TRBD2
J gene: TRBJ2-1
CDR3 DNA: TGTGCCAGCAGTGAAGTCGGGATGGCGGGGGGGCTCAATGAGCAGTTCTTC
CDR3 protein: CASSEVGMAGGLNEQFF

V gene: TRBV11-1
clone size: NA
D gene: NA
J gene: TRBJ2-1
CDR3 DNA: TGTGCCAGCAGCTTAAACCCAGGGGGGATGAGTAATGAGCAGTTCTTC
CDR3 protein: CASSLNPGGMSNEQFF

V gene: TRBV6-6
clone size: NA
D gene: NA
J gene: TRBJ1-1
CDR3 DNA: TGTGCCAGCAGCCCTACTACCACTGAAGCTTTCTTT
CDR3 protein: CASSPTTTEAFF

V gene: TRBV19
clone size: NA
D gene: TRBD1
J gene: TRBJ1-2
CDR3 DNA: TGTGCCAGTAGTATATCAGGGGGGGTTAACTATGGCTACACCTTC
CDR3 protein: CASSISGGVNYGYTF

V gene: TRBV6-1
clone size: NA
D gene: NA
J gene: TRBJ2-5
CDR3 DNA: TGTGCCAGCAGTCCCTGGGAGACCCAGTACTTC
CDR3 protein: CASSPWETQYF

V gene: TRBV18
clone size: NA
D gene: NA
J gene: TRBJ2-3
CDR3 DNA: TGTGCCAGCTCACCCTTGGAAGGATCTAGCACAGATACGCAGTATTTT
CDR3 protein: CASSPLEGSSTDTQYF

V gene: TRBV4-2
clone size: NA
D gene: TRBD2
J gene: TRBJ2-5
CDR3 DNA: TGTGCCAGCAGCCGTCAGAGTGGGAGGGGAGAGACCCAGTACTTC
CDR3 protein: CASSRQSGRGETQYF

V gene: TRBV5-1
clone size: NA
D gene: NA
J gene: TRBJ1-1
CDR3 DNA: TGCGCCAGCAGACTCACAGCGCAAGAAGCTTTCTTT
CDR3 protein: CASRLTAQEAFF

V gene: TRBV5-5
clone size: NA
D gene: NA
J gene: TRBJ1-1
CDR3 DNA: TGTGCCAGCAGCTTGGGTTCGATTAACACTGAAGCTTTCTTT
CDR3 protein: CASSLGSINTEAFF

V gene: TRBV25-1
clone size: few
D gene: NA
J gene: TRBJ1-3
CDR3 DNA: TGTGCCAGCAGTTCGACTGTAGGACGGAGTGGAAACACCATATATTTT
CDR3 protein: CASSSTVGRSGNTIYF

V gene: TRBV6-6
clone size: NA
D gene: NA
J gene: TRBJ2-5
CDR3 DNA: TGTGCCAGCAGTTCCGCCGAAGCGGCACAAGAGACCCAGTACTTC
CDR3 protein: CASSSAEAAQETQYF